These T cell receptor beta chains were read from a single sample in a study of blood T cells in healthy people across ages. In TCRdb, the 5' RACE reads were re-called with MiXCR into one record per CDR3 protein. The sample includes about 1.7 million distinct CDR3 sequences, approximately 30% of them seen just once. The sequencing input was blood. These TCRs come from a woman between 25 and 40 years old in good health. CDR3s include the opening cysteine and the closing phenylalanine or tryptophan. The order of the fields is CDR3 length, V gene, D gene, clone size, J gene, CDR3 protein, CDR3 DNA. A D gene is named only where the DNA matches it firmly. The listing skips clone size in some rows; elsewhere it reads once, few, many or a size class.

CDR3 length: 16
V gene: TRBV5-1
D gene: TRBD1
clone size: few
J gene: TRBJ2-3
CDR3 protein: CASSLGQGAITDTQYF
CDR3 DNA: TGCGCCAGCAGCTTGGGACAGGGGGCAATCACAGATACGCAGTATTTT

CDR3 length: 13
V gene: TRBV29-1
D gene: NA
clone size: few
J gene: TRBJ1-1
CDR3 protein: CSVCSGVNTEAFF
CDR3 DNA: TGCAGCGTTTGTAGTGGTGTGAACACTGAAGCTTTCTTT

CDR3 length: 15
V gene: TRBV20-1
D gene: NA
clone size: NA
J gene: TRBJ2-1
CDR3 protein: CSARSGTQERNEQFF
CDR3 DNA: TGCAGTGCGCGTTCCGGGACTCAAGAACGCAATGAGCAGTTCTTC

CDR3 length: 15
V gene: TRBV5-1
D gene: NA
clone size: NA
J gene: TRBJ2-1
CDR3 protein: CASTLGQSSYNEQFF
CDR3 DNA: TGCGCCAGCACCCTGGGACAATCCTCCTACAATGAGCAGTTCTTC

CDR3 length: 15
V gene: TRBV7-6
D gene: TRBD2
clone size: few
J gene: TRBJ2-3
CDR3 protein: CASSLAGTSADTQYF
CDR3 DNA: TGTGCCAGCAGCTTAGCTGGGACTAGCGCCGATACGCAGTATTTT

CDR3 length: 16
V gene: TRBV28
D gene: TRBD1
clone size: few
J gene: TRBJ2-5
CDR3 protein: CASSVTWTGPSETQYF
CDR3 DNA: TGTGCCAGCAGTGTTACGTGGACAGGGCCGTCGGAGACCCAGTACTTC

CDR3 length: 14
V gene: TRBV10-3
D gene: TRBD2
clone size: few
J gene: TRBJ2-1
CDR3 protein: CAIRAGGLYNEQFF
CDR3 DNA: TGTGCCATCAGGGCGGGGGGGCTCTACAATGAGCAGTTCTTC

CDR3 length: 14
V gene: TRBV12-3/TRBV12-4
D gene: TRBD2
clone size: NA
J gene: TRBJ2-7
CDR3 protein: CASSPGLAGGTQYF
CDR3 DNA: TGTGCCAGCAGCCCGGGACTAGCGGGAGGAACCCAGTACTTC

CDR3 length: 16
V gene: TRBV5-5
D gene: NA
clone size: NA
J gene: TRBJ1-2
CDR3 protein: CASSLSLRDTTGGYTF
CDR3 DNA: TGTGCCAGCAGCTTGAGTCTCCGGGACACCACCGGCGGCTACACCTTC

CDR3 length: 13
V gene: TRBV5-4
D gene: NA
clone size: NA
J gene: TRBJ2-3
CDR3 protein: CASSLDGGRAQYF
CDR3 DNA: TGTGCCAGCAGCTTGGATGGGGGCCGGGCGCAGTATTTT

CDR3 length: 14
V gene: TRBV29-1
D gene: NA
clone size: many
J gene: TRBJ2-1
CDR3 protein: CSATVTRSYNEQFF
CDR3 DNA: TGCAGCGCAACCGTAACTAGGTCCTACAATGAGCAGTTCTTC

CDR3 length: 11
V gene: TRBV2
D gene: NA
clone size: few
J gene: TRBJ2-7
CDR3 protein: CASAVGWEQYF
CDR3 DNA: TGTGCCTCAGCAGTGGGGTGGGAGCAGTACTTC

CDR3 length: 15
V gene: TRBV7-2
D gene: NA
clone size: few
J gene: TRBJ1-4
CDR3 protein: CASSPVPWGQEKLFF
CDR3 DNA: TGTGCCAGCAGCCCCGTCCCGTGGGGGCAAGAAAAACTGTTTTTT

CDR3 length: 14
V gene: TRBV15
D gene: NA
clone size: many
J gene: TRBJ1-6
CDR3 protein: CATSEPGGNSPLHF
CDR3 DNA: TGTGCCACCAGCGAGCCGGGCGGGAATTCACCCCTCCACTTT

CDR3 length: 20
V gene: TRBV6-5
D gene: NA
clone size: NA
J gene: TRBJ2-6
CDR3 protein: CASSYSIGRAGTTGANVLTF
CDR3 DNA: TGTGCCAGCAGTTACTCGATTGGAAGAGCAGGGACGACTGGGGCCAACGTCCTGACTTTC

CDR3 length: 17
V gene: TRBV7-3
D gene: TRBD2
clone size: NA
J gene: TRBJ2-7
CDR3 protein: CASSPSGVRDAHYEQYF
CDR3 DNA: TGTGCCAGCAGCCCCAGCGGGGTCCGGGACGCTCACTACGAGCAGTACTTC

CDR3 length: 15
V gene: TRBV12-3/TRBV12-4
D gene: NA
clone size: NA
J gene: TRBJ2-1
CDR3 protein: CASSLAGTQYNEQFF
CDR3 DNA: TGTGCCAGCAGTCTTGCCGGGACACAGTACAATGAGCAGTTCTTC

CDR3 length: 13
V gene: TRBV20-1
D gene: NA
clone size: NA
J gene: TRBJ1-5
CDR3 protein: CSATPTSNQPQHF
CDR3 DNA: TGCAGTGCTACTCCGACTAGCAATCAGCCCCAGCATTTT

CDR3 length: 15
V gene: TRBV15
D gene: NA
clone size: NA
J gene: TRBJ1-2
CDR3 protein: CATSRALGAGYGYTF
CDR3 DNA: TGTGCCACCAGCAGAGCCTTAGGGGCCGGCTATGGCTACACCTTC

CDR3 length: 18
V gene: TRBV13
D gene: TRBD2
clone size: many
J gene: TRBJ2-7
CDR3 protein: CASSSKTSGVEIPYEQYF
CDR3 DNA: TGTGCCAGCAGCTCTAAGACTAGCGGGGTGGAAATACCCTACGAGCAGTACTTC

CDR3 length: 14
V gene: TRBV4-2
D gene: NA
clone size: NA
J gene: TRBJ2-3
CDR3 protein: CASSQDRAGDTQYF
CDR3 DNA: TGTGCCAGCAGCCAAGATAGGGCCGGGGATACGCAGTATTTT

CDR3 length: 13
V gene: TRBV6-6
D gene: TRBD1
clone size: few
J gene: TRBJ1-2
CDR3 protein: CATDRGEKNGYTF
CDR3 DNA: TGTGCCACTGACAGGGGGGAAAAAAATGGCTACACCTTC

CDR3 length: 16
V gene: TRBV15
D gene: TRBD1
clone size: NA
J gene: TRBJ1-1
CDR3 protein: CATSRLPGGWDTEAFF
CDR3 DNA: TGTGCCACCAGCAGACTACCAGGGGGCTGGGACACTGAAGCTTTCTTT

CDR3 length: 13
V gene: TRBV10-3
D gene: NA
clone size: NA
J gene: TRBJ2-5
CDR3 protein: CAISARTEETQYF
CDR3 DNA: TGTGCCATCAGCGCAAGGACGGAAGAGACCCAGTACTTC

CDR3 length: 14
V gene: TRBV12-3/TRBV12-4
D gene: NA
clone size: NA
J gene: TRBJ1-6
CDR3 protein: CASSQTIRGSPLHF
CDR3 DNA: TGTGCCAGCAGTCAGACAATTAGGGGCTCACCCCTCCACTTT

CDR3 length: 11
V gene: TRBV5-8
D gene: NA
clone size: many
J gene: TRBJ2-1
CDR3 protein: CASSFVSEQFF
CDR3 DNA: TGTGCCAGCAGCTTTGTTTCCGAGCAGTTCTTC

CDR3 length: 13
V gene: TRBV12-3/TRBV12-4
D gene: NA
clone size: NA
J gene: TRBJ1-1
CDR3 protein: CASSLHGTPEAFF
CDR3 DNA: TGTGCCAGCAGTTTGCATGGGACCCCTGAAGCTTTCTTT

CDR3 length: 16
V gene: TRBV5-1
D gene: TRBD2
clone size: NA
J gene: TRBJ2-1
CDR3 protein: CASTDRGLAGGNEQFF
CDR3 DNA: TGCGCCAGCACCGATAGGGGACTAGCGGGGGGCAATGAGCAGTTCTTC

CDR3 length: 15
V gene: TRBV20-1
D gene: TRBD2
clone size: NA
J gene: TRBJ2-7
CDR3 protein: CSARPTGGRADEQYF
CDR3 DNA: TGCAGTGCTAGGCCCACGGGCGGGAGGGCCGACGAGCAGTACTTC

CDR3 length: 14
V gene: TRBV10-3
D gene: NA
clone size: few
J gene: TRBJ2-5
CDR3 protein: CAISESDLKDSQYF
CDR3 DNA: TGTGCCATCAGTGAGTCTGATTTGAAGGACTCGCAGTACTTC

CDR3 length: 15
V gene: TRBV5-1
D gene: NA
clone size: few
J gene: TRBJ1-2
CDR3 protein: CASSLDDRRNYGYTF
CDR3 DNA: TGCGCCAGCAGCTTGGACGACAGAAGGAACTATGGCTACACCTTC